The clone carrying this TCR beta chain was counted many times. Its antigen remains unidentified. One entry per CDR3 protein results from TCRdb running MiXCR on the reads. In the table there are about 310,000 distinct CDR3 sequences, 20% to 25% of which are singletons. These data originate in a study of T cell repertoires in cytomegalovirus infection. Overall study context: Recently identified HLA-C-restricted and well-studied HLA-B-restricted CMV epitopes were used. Public TCR beta signatures provided an indication of both CMV infection and a matching HLA type.

CDR3 length: 15 residues. Germline-derived CDR1 and CDR2 are LNHDA and SQIVND (reference sequence). Trimming cost V 3 bases and J 4 bases; bases outside gene matches: 7. Whole-study findings and limits: Adding up the frequency of public TCR beta families identified people who carried CMV plus the relevant HLA. CMV-specific TCR beta clonotypes restricted by HLA-C dominated the ex vivo response.

The starting material was cultured PBMCs, obtained from culture after CMV antigen stimulation. The source of this sequence is a human donor in good health (CMV status not recorded). Some clones in this sample may be carry-over from other donors' samples. This chain uses TRBV19 with TRBJ1-2; 8 bases line up with TRBD1. The CDR3 sequence is CASSIWRDRTYGYTF. As DNA, the CDR3 is TGTGCCAGTAGTATTTGGCGGGACAGGACCTATGGCTACACCTTC.